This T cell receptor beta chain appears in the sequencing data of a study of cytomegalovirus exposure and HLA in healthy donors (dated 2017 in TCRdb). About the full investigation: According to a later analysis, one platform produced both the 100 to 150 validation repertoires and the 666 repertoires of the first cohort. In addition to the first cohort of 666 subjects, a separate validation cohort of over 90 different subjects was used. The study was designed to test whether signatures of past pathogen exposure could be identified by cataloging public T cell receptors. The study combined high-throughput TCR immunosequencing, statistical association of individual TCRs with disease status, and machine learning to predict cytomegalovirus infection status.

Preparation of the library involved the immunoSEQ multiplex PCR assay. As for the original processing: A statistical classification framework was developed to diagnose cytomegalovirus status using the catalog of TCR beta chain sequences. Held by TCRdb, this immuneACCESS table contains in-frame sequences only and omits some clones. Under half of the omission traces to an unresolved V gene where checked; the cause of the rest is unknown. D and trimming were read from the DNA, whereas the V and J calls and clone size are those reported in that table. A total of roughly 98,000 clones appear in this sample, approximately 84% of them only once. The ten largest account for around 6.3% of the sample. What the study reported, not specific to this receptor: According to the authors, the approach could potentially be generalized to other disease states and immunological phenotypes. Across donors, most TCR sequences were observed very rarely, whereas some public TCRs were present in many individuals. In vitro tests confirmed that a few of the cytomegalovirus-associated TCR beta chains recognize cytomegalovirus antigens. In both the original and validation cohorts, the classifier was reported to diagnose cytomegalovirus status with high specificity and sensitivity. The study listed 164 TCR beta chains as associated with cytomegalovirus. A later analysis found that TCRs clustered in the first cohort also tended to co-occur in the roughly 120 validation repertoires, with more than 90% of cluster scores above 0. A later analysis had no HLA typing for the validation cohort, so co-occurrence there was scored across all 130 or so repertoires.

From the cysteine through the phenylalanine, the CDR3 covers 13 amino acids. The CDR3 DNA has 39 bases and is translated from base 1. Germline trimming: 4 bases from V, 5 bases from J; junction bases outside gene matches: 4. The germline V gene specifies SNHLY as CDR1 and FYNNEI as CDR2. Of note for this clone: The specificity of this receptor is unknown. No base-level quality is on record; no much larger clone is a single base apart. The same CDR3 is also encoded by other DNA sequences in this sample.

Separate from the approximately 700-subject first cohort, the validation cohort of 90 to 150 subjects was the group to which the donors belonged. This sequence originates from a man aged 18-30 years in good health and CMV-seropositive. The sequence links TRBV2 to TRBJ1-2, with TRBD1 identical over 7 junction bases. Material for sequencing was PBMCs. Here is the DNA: TGTGCCAGCAGTGCCGGACAGGATTATGGCTACACCTTC. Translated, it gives CASSAGQDYGYTF.